These T cell receptor beta chains were read from a single sample in a study of blood T cell repertoires in COVID-19. Measured with immunoSEQ multiplex PCR; TCRdb has only the in-frame clones, and not every one. The repertoire holds 200,000 to 300,000 clones, with more than 75% as singletons. The sequenced sample was PBMCs or T cells enriched from blood (not recorded which). The receptors shown here come from a man aged 40-49 years who had recovered from COVID-19. Both conserved end residues are trimmed from each CDR3. The listing skips clone size in some rows; elsewhere it reads once, few, many or a size class.

v_gene | abundance | len | CDR3aa
TRBV7-3 | NA | 11 | ASSPQLGVEAF
TRBV6-6 | NA | 15 | ASSLKPYPTGGYGYT
TRBV19 | NA | 13 | ASTDPGQYNEKLF
TRBV29-1 | once | 9 | SVKDKTDQY
TRBV9 | NA | 14 | ASSVDAGQGNYEQY
TRBV7-2 | NA | 12 | ASSLGSWNSPLH
TRBV28 | NA | 12 | ASSLKTDNYGYT
TRBV19 | NA | 12 | ASSIDPSVHEQY
TRBV28 | NA | 13 | ASSSLGQGTREQY
TRBV7-2 | once | 12 | ASTSGGGVTEAF
TRBV6-6 | NA | 14 | ASSTQAGVFTGELF
TRBV30 | NA | 12 | AWSLQTAADTQY
TRBV19 | NA | 14 | ASSTSATLRGYEQY
TRBV5-6 | NA | 12 | ASEGDRGLTEAF
TRBV7-9 | once | 12 | ASSDRESNQPQH
TRBV4-1 | NA | 11 | ASSSQQGSEAF
TRBV3-1/TRBV3-2 | NA | 13 | ASSPRTSGSYEQY
TRBV3-1/TRBV3-2 | NA | 14 | ASSQGLASNTGELF
TRBV19 | NA | 9 | ALRGQETQY
TRBV28 | NA | 13 | ASSLRWTGGGEQF
TRBV7-3 | NA | 14 | ASSFMTGGGTGELF
TRBV19 | NA | 11 | ASRDSMINEQF
TRBV3-1/TRBV3-2 | NA | 11 | ASSQVSAYEQY
TRBV5-8 | NA | 13 | ASSLARTADSPLH
TRBV12-3/TRBV12-4 | NA | 11 | ASSLGTGHGYT
TRBV7-8 | few | 12 | ASTHGTGGPEQF
TRBV6-2/TRBV6-3 | NA | 11 | ASSGQGQETQY
TRBV20-1 | NA | 9 | SAHTNYEQY
TRBV9 | NA | 13 | ASSLSGGWGTEAF
TRBV30 | NA | 12 | AWRSTDRQETQY
TRBV11-1 | NA | 14 | ASSLSSGGQQETQY
TRBV12-5 | NA | 11 | ASGLELAGIRY
TRBV27 | NA | 12 | ASSLEPGNYEQY
TRBV5-8 | NA | 11 | ASSRRGTFEQY
TRBV27 | NA | 11 | ASGWDLANEQF
TRBV28 | NA | 13 | ASSGIGQTYTEAF
TRBV28 | NA | 11 | ASFRDRVQPQH
TRBV19 | NA | 15 | ASRQRLAGGMQETQY
TRBV28 | NA | 15 | ASSMTGGVNSNQPQH
TRBV19 | NA | 12 | ASSIDQGYTEAF
TRBV19 | NA | 13 | ASSIDGLPNTEAF
TRBV6-6 | NA | 12 | ASSKTGGSQPQH
TRBV27 | NA | 14 | ASSPSAGGNVDTQY
TRBV27 | NA | 12 | ASSFGRGLDGYT
TRBV5-5 | NA | 13 | ASSLQEGSYSPLH
TRBV4-1 | NA | 12 | ASSPRQGNTEAF
TRBV10-3 | NA | 12 | AINPGGDWYEQY
TRBV24-1 | NA | 12 | ATGTVYSNQPQH
TRBV6-6 | few | 10 | ASRGAREKLF
TRBV30 | NA | 11 | AWSDGFGQPQH
TRBV19 | NA | 12 | ASSPGSEHYGYT
TRBV10-3 | NA | 11 | AISEVSGGKAF
TRBV9 | once | 13 | ASSVSLQYNSPLH
TRBV7-2 | once | 14 | ASSLGTGYRIYEQY
TRBV6-5 | NA | 10 | AATSSGNTIY
TRBV5-6 | NA | 16 | ASSLQGAISDMNTEAF
TRBV2 | NA | 13 | ASSESAATNEKLF
TRBV6-5 | once | 13 | ASSYGTGAVYGYT
TRBV15 | NA | 13 | ATSRDWTGHGELF